The sample holds many counts of the clone carrying this TCR beta chain. The sample belongs to a study of early T cells in non-severe SARS-CoV-2 infection. Each single cDNA molecule received a unique molecular identifier. TCRdb reprocessed the 5' RACE reads via MiXCR and lists one record per CDR3 protein. The sample includes roughly 32,000 distinct CDR3 sequences, 6.6% of them seen just once. Germline V gives CDR1 LGHNA, CDR2 YSLEER. There are 18 residues in the CDR3. Trimming removed 4 bases from V and 0 bases from J; junction bases left unmatched: 10. Sequencing used whole blood. This clonotype was sampled from an adult who was a healthcare worker with PCR-confirmed SARS-CoV-2 infection or an uninfected control (not recorded which). This chain uses TRBV4-3 with TRBJ2-2, with 8 nucleotides matching TRBD1. The CDR3 DNA follows: TGCGCCAGCAGCCCCGGTTTCAGGGGGCTATCGAACACCGGGGAGCTGTTTTTT. Translating it yields CASSPGFRGLSNTGELFF.